Reported below is one T cell receptor beta chain. Only in-frame clones appear in the TCRdb table, and some are missing; sequencing was by immunoSEQ multiplex PCR. The sample has some 480,000 clones, around 79% seen once. The data originate from a study of shared clonotypes between healthy human individuals. Per germline, CDR1 SGHDT and CDR2 YYEEEE. This CDR3 spans 15 amino acids. V was shortened by 1 base and J by 0 bases, with 11 bases between the two germline ends. This TCR was recovered from a woman aged 40 to 50 in good health. Some clones in this sample may be carry-over from other donors' samples. Source material: PBMCs. The chain has TRBV5-6 and TRBJ2-7; D is undetermined. CDR3 nucleotides: TGTGCCAGCAGCTTGACTCTCCTAAGCTCCTACGAGCAGTACTTC. Translating it yields CASSLTLLSSYEQYF. The whole variable domain, filled in from reference TRBV5-6 and TRBJ2-7, reads DAGVTQSPTHLIKTRGQQVTLRCSPKSGHDTVSWYQQALGQGPQFIFQYYEEEERQRGNFPDRFSGHQFPNYSSELNVNALLLGDSALYLCASSLTLLSSYEQYFGPGTRLTVT.